Here is one T cell receptor beta chain with its context. Its specificity is not known. These data originate in a study of Ad26.COV2.S vaccination and SARS-CoV-2 variants. Points from the study as a whole: Non-spike TCR breadth showed similarity between vaccine and placebo recipients.

Some clones are missing from TCRdb's copy, which holds only in-frame ones; the method was immunoSEQ multiplex PCR. The table lists 250,000 to 300,000 clones, about 90% of them singletons. Treatment meaning: some 20 received Ad26.COV2.S at low or high dose, single or two shots; about 5 received placebo; per-sample allocation not given. Specimens were obtained on day 63 following the first vaccine or placebo injection. An Ad26 vector was used to express Wuhan-strain SARS-CoV-2 spike as the vaccine. The germline CDR1 and CDR2 sequences are MDHEN and SYDVKM. Trimming left V 3 bases short and J 2 bases short, with 10 bases between. The CDR3 contains 14 residues.

The clonotype originates from a person between 18 and 59 years old who received the Ad26.COV2.S COVID-19 vaccine or a placebo. The chain links TRBV28 to TRBJ1-2, with D perhaps TRBD1 (5 bases). The specimen comprised peripheral blood, sampled in a trial of Ad26.COV2.S vaccine versus placebo. The CDR3 DNA reads TGTGCCAGCAGTTTGGGGGGACGCAACTATGGCTACACCTTC. Amino acids: CASSLGGRNYGYTF.